This TCR beta chain was recorded in a study of regulatory T cells in long-lasting Graves disease. This clonotype was picked up many times. CDR3 regions were amplified by Arm-PCR using iRepertoire HTBI primers to build TCR beta libraries. MiXCR was run by TCRdb on the multiplex PCR reads, yielding one entry per CDR3 protein. This repertoire shows around 500,000 distinct CDR3 sequences, 15% to 20% found once; its top ten account for around 25%. The V gene's germline CDR1 is LGHDT and CDR2 YNNKEL (reference sequence). V dropped 1 base and J dropped 1 base, with 7 bases sitting between them. This CDR3 contains 14 residues. The time point here: newly diagnosed GD, antithyroid drugs for less than 3 months. From RNA extracted from PBMCs, the TCR library was made. It was American Thyroid Association guidelines that determined Graves' disease diagnosis. These sequences were also reported in another study, on T cells in Graves' hyperthyroidism and ophthalmopathy.

The sample consisted of peripheral blood mononuclear cells (PBMCs), taken at new diagnosis, from a patient treated with antithyroid drugs. The V call is TRBV3-1, the J call TRBJ1-1; D gene unclear. The receptor's source is a woman aged 35-65 years with Graves disease. The CDR3 here is CASSQVPGNTEAFF. CDR3 in DNA: TGTGCCAGCAGCCAAGTCCCGGGGAACACTGAAGCTTTCTTT.